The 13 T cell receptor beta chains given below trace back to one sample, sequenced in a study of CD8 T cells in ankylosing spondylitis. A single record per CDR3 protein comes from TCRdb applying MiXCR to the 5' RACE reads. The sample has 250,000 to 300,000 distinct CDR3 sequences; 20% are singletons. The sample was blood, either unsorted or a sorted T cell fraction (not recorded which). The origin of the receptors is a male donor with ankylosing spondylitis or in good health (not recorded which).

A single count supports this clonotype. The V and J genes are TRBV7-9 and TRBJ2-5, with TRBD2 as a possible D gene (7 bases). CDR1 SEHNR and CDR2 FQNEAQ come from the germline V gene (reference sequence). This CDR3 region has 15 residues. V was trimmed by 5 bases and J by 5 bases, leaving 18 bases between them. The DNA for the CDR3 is TGTGCCAGCAGCCTCCGCACGGGGGGCAGGGAGACCCAGTACTTC. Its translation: CASSLRTGGRETQYF.

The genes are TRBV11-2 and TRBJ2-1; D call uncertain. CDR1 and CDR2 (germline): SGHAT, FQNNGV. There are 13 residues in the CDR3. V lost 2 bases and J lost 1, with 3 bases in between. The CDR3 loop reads CASSLYSYNEQFF. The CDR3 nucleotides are TGTGCCAGCAGCTTATATTCCTACAATGAGCAGTTCTTC.

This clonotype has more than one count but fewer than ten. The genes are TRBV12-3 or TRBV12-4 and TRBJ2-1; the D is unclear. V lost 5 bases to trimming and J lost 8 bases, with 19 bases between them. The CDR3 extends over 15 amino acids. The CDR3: CASSPGSPPGDEQFF. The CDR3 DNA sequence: TGTGCCAGCAGTCCCGGCTCCCCCCCTGGAGATGAGCAGTTCTTC.

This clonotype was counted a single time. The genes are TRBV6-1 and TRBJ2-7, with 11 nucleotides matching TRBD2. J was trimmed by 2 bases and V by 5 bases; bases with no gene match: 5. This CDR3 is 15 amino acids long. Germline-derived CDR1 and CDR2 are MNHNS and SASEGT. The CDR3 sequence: CASSIAGGGAYEQYV. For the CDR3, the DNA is TGTGCCAGCAGTATAGCGGGAGGGGGGGCCTACGAGCAGTACGTC.

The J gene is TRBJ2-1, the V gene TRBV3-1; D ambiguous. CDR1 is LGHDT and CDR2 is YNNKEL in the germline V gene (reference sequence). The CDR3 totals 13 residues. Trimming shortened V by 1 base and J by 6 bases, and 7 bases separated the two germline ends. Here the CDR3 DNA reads TGTGCCAGCAGCCAAGCAGCTAGCAATGAGCAGTTCTTC. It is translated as CASSQAASNEQFF.

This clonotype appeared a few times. Written as DNA, the CDR3 is TGTGCTAGTGGTTTGGGGGACTCCCTCTATGAGCAGTTCTTC. Residues: CASGLGDSLYEQFF. This chain joins TRBV12-5 and TRBJ2-1, with D possibly matching TRBD2 (6 bases). The germline CDR1 and CDR2 sequences are LGHNT and FRNRAP. The CDR3 totals 14 residues. The V end was cut by 1 base, the J end by 8 bases, with 12 bases between.

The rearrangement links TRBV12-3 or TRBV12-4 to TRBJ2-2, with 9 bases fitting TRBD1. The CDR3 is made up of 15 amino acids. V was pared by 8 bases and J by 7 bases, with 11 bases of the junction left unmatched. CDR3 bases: TGTGCCAGCTCAATGCGACAGGGGGTGATCGGGGAGCTGTTTTTT. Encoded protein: CASSMRQGVIGELFF.

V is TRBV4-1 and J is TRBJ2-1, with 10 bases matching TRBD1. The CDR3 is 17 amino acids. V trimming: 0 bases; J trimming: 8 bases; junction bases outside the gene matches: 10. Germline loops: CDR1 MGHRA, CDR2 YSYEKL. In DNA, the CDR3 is TGCGCCAGCAGCCAAGACCTGACAGGGGGCGCCTTGGATGAGCAGTTCTTC. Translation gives CASSQDLTGGALDEQFF.

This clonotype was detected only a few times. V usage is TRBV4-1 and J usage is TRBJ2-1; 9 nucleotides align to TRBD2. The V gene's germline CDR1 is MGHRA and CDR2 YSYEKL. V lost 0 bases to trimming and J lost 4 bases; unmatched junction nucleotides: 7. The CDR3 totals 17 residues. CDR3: CASSQDLVLAGYNEQFF. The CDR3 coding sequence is TGCGCCAGCAGCCAAGATCTAGTGCTAGCGGGGTACAATGAGCAGTTCTTC.

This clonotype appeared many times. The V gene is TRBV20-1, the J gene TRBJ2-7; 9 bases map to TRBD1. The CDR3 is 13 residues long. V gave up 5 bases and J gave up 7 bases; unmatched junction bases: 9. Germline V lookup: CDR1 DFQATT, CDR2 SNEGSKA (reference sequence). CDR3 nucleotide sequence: TGCAGTGCTTCACGGACAGGGGTGTGGGAGCAGTACGTC. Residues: CSASRTGVWEQYV.

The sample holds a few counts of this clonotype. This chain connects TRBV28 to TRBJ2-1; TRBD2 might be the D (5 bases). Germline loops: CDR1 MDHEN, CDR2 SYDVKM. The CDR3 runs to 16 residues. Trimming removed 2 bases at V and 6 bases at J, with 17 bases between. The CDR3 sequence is CASSLPGRVGVNEQFF. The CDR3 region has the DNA TGTGCCAGCAGTTTACCCGGTAGGGTGGGAGTCAATGAGCAGTTCTTC. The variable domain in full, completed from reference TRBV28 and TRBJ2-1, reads DVKVTQSSRYLVKRTGEKVFLECVQDMDHENMFWYRQDPGLGLRLIYFSYDVKMKEKGDIPEGYSVSREKKERFSLILESASTNQTSMYLCASSLPGRVGVNEQFFGPGTRLTVL.

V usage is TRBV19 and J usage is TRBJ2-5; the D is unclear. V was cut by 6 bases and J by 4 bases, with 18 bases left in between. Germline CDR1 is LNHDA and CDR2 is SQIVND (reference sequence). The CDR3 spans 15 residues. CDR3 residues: CASRASIRVGETQYF. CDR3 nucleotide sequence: TGTGCCAGTAGAGCAAGTATCCGGGTGGGAGAGACCCAGTACTTC.

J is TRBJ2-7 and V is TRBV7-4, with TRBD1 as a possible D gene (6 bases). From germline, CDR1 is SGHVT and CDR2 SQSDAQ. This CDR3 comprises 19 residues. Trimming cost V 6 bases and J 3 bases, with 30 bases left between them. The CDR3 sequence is CASSSLTRANRVSDYEQYV. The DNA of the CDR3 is TGTGCCAGCAGTTCCCTGACCCGGGCGAACAGGGTTAGCGACTACGAGCAGTACGTC.